This T cell receptor beta chain was sequenced during a study of T cell responses to AZD1222 COVID-19 vaccine. At the level of the study: The analysis combined second doses at about 4 or about 12 weeks.

Sequencing used immunoSEQ multiplex PCR; TCRdb keeps in-frame clones, though not all of them. The sample lists approximately 60,000 clones; 76% were seen once. With respect to this clone: Antigen specificity is unknown.

Overall study results and limits: The span of vaccine-associated CD4 TCRs extended across spike, with dominance at 160-218 and 743-854.

This CDR3 has 15 residues. Germline CDR1 reads MNHEY; CDR2 reads SMNVEV (reference sequence). Trimming left V 5 bases short and J 1 base short, with 11 bases between. The starting material was peripheral blood, obtained on day 0 of AZD1222 vaccination. The TCR sequence derives from an adult in good health. The chain links TRBV27 to TRBJ2-2; D might be TRBD1 (6 bases). The CDR3 loop is CASSAGVLNTGELFF. CDR3 coding DNA: TGTGCCAGCAGTGCAGGGGTCCTGAACACCGGGGAGCTGTTTTTT.